A selection of T cell receptor beta chains follows, all from one sample in a study of T cells in localized non-small cell lung cancer. Clones were sequenced by immunoSEQ multiplex PCR, and TCRdb holds only the in-frame ones, with some missing. The table lists roughly 34,000 clones, around 73% of them singletons. The sample was peripheral blood, taken before any cancer treatment. These receptors were obtained from a male donor at least 60 years old with stage II squamous cell lung carcinoma. Each CDR3 is given with its conserved first and last residue. A D gene is named only where the DNA matches it firmly. Where a row states a size, it is once, few, many or the class of an expanded clone; other rows omit it.

DNA	CDR3	D	size	V	J
TGTGCCAGCAGCCAGCCCGGCCTAGCGGGGTGGGCAGATACGCAGTATTTT	CASSQPGLAGWADTQYF	TRBD2	few	TRBV4-2	TRBJ2-3
TGTGCCAGCAGCCATGCCGGGACTAGCGTGGTGACCCAGTACTTC	CASSHAGTSVVTQYF	TRBD2	NA	TRBV11-2	TRBJ2-5
TGTGCCAGCAGCTTTAACCAGGGGGCAAAACTGTTTTTT	CASSFNQGAKLFF	TRBD1	few	TRBV7-9	TRBJ1-4
TGTGCCAGCAGCCCACGCGGGACTAGCGGTAACAATGAGCAGTTCTTC	CASSPRGTSGNNEQFF	TRBD2	NA	TRBV7-2	TRBJ2-1
TGTGCCAGCAGCCCGGGACAGCAAGAGACCCAGTACTTC	CASSPGQQETQYF	TRBD1	NA	TRBV27	TRBJ2-5
TGTGCCAGCAGCTTCAGGGGAAACACCATATATTTT	CASSFRGNTIYF	NA	NA	TRBV5-8	TRBJ1-3
TGTGCCAGTAGCCAGGGTGATAATCAGCCCCAGCATTTT	CASSQGDNQPQHF	NA	NA	TRBV19	TRBJ1-5
TGTGCCAGCAGCCCGCAAAGCTCCTACAATGAGCAGTTCTTC	CASSPQSSYNEQFF	NA	NA	TRBV11-3	TRBJ2-1
TGTGCCAGCAGTGAATTGCGGGAGGGCACAGATACGCAGTATTTT	CASSELREGTDTQYF	TRBD2	NA	TRBV2	TRBJ2-3
TGTGCCTGGAGTGCCCGTGAGAATCAGCCCCAGCATTTT	CAWSARENQPQHF	NA	NA	TRBV30	TRBJ1-5
TGTGCCAGCAGCCAAGATCCGGGAGTAGGGCCCCAAGAGACCCAGTACTTC	CASSQDPGVGPQETQYF	NA	NA	TRBV14	TRBJ2-5
TGTGCCAGCAGCTCGGATTTCCGTAACGGAGGACAGCAGTACTTC	CASSSDFRNGGQQYF	NA	NA	TRBV7-2	TRBJ2-7
TGTGCCAGCAGCTTGTCACAGGTTGGAAACACCATATATTTT	CASSLSQVGNTIYF	NA	many	TRBV5-4	TRBJ1-3
TGTGCCAGCAGCATGGGACAGGGGGCCCCAGATACGCAGTATTTT	CASSMGQGAPDTQYF	TRBD1	NA	TRBV7-8	TRBJ2-3
TGTGCCAGCAGTAACCGGGACAGTTACAATGAGCAGTTCTTC	CASSNRDSYNEQFF	TRBD1	NA	TRBV25-1	TRBJ2-1
TGTGCCAGCAGAGAGACTGGACAGCCATGGAACACCGGGGAGCTGTTTTTT	CASRETGQPWNTGELFF	NA	NA	TRBV7-9	TRBJ2-2
TGTGCCAGCAGCACACAGGGTCCAGATACGCAGTATTTT	CASSTQGPDTQYF	NA	NA	TRBV5-4	TRBJ2-3
TGTGCCAGCAGTCTAGGGTCCGGGACACTCTCTGGAAACACCATATATTTT	CASSLGSGTLSGNTIYF	NA	NA	TRBV28	TRBJ1-3
TGCGCCAGCAGCCTATCAGCGGGGCGGGACCAAGAGACCCAGTACTTC	CASSLSAGRDQETQYF	TRBD2	NA	TRBV5-1	TRBJ2-5
TGCGCCAGCAGCTTGAGACTAGCAGTTAACACCGGGGAGCTGTTTTTT	CASSLRLAVNTGELFF	TRBD2	NA	TRBV5-1	TRBJ2-2
TGCAGCGTTGACGGTGACAGGGGGAATTACGAGCAGTACTTC	CSVDGDRGNYEQYF	TRBD1	NA	TRBV29-1	TRBJ2-7
TGTGCCAGCAGCCCGGACAGGCCAGACACTGAAGCTTTCTTT	CASSPDRPDTEAFF	TRBD1	NA	TRBV7-9	TRBJ1-1
TGCGCCAGCAGCTTGGTAGGACAGAGTGAAAAACTGTTTTTT	CASSLVGQSEKLFF	NA	NA	TRBV5-1	TRBJ1-4
TGTGCCAGCAGAGTCCGGGGGGGGCACTACGAGCAGTACTTC	CASRVRGGHYEQYF	TRBD2	NA	TRBV7-8	TRBJ2-7
TGTGCCAGCAGCCCGCGGGGAGGCCTAGGAGAGACCCAGTACTTC	CASSPRGGLGETQYF	NA	NA	TRBV7-2	TRBJ2-5
TGTGCCAGCAGTGAATTTAAGGGGAGAGCTTTCTTT	CASSEFKGRAFF	NA	NA	TRBV6-1	TRBJ1-1
TGTGCCAGCAGCAACACAGATACGCAGTATTTT	CASSNTDTQYF	NA	NA	TRBV11-2	TRBJ2-3
TGTGCCAGCAGTCTCGCGGGAGGGGCCACTGAAGCTTTCTTT	CASSLAGGATEAFF	NA	NA	TRBV6-1	TRBJ1-1
TGTGCCAGCAGCTTCGAACGGACTAGTGGCTACACCTTC	CASSFERTSGYTF	NA	NA	TRBV7-2	TRBJ1-2
TGTGCCAGCAGTAACACAGGAGGACCTGGAAACACCATATATTTT	CASSNTGGPGNTIYF	NA	medium-sized	TRBV25-1	TRBJ1-3
TGTGCCAGCTCACCGACTCAGGGGAGTACTGAAGCTTTCTTT	CASSPTQGSTEAFF	NA	NA	TRBV18	TRBJ1-1
TGCGCCAGCAGCTTGACGGGCCGGTCAACTAATGAAAAACTGTTTTTT	CASSLTGRSTNEKLFF	NA	few	TRBV5-1	TRBJ1-4
TGCGCCAGCAGCTTACTAGCGGGAGGGGGCCCCGGGGAGCTGTTTTTT	CASSLLAGGGPGELFF	TRBD2	NA	TRBV5-1	TRBJ2-2
TGTGCCAGCAGTAAGGGACAGGGGATATCTGAAGCTTTCTTT	CASSKGQGISEAFF	TRBD1	NA	TRBV27	TRBJ1-1
TGTGCCAGCTCACCTCCGTCGGGACAAGGTATTGAGCAGTACTTC	CASSPPSGQGIEQYF	NA	few	TRBV18	TRBJ2-7
TGTGCCAGCAGCTTAGCGTCCCATACGCAGTATTTT	CASSLASHTQYF	NA	NA	TRBV7-8	TRBJ2-3
TGTGCCATCGGGTCAACTAGCGGGACAGATACGCAGTATTTT	CAIGSTSGTDTQYF	TRBD2	NA	TRBV10-3	TRBJ2-3
TGTGCCAGCAGTTTTAGCGGGGGCCTAGCAGATACGCAGTATTTT	CASSFSGGLADTQYF	TRBD2	NA	TRBV28	TRBJ2-3
TGTGCCAGCAGCCCAGAAGCCGGGACAGGGGCGATCCAAGAGACCCAGTACTTC	CASSPEAGTGAIQETQYF	TRBD1	NA	TRBV7-2	TRBJ2-5
TGTGCCAGCAGCTTAGAGGGCGGGAACCAGCCCCAGCATTTT	CASSLEGGNQPQHF	NA	NA	TRBV7-8	TRBJ1-5
TGTGCCAGCAGCCACAGGACAGATAACTATGGCTACACCTTC	CASSHRTDNYGYTF	NA	NA	TRBV5-6	TRBJ1-2
TGTGCCAGTAGTGCCTTTGGCGGGGGTACTAATGAAAAACTGTTTTTT	CASSAFGGGTNEKLFF	NA	few	TRBV19	TRBJ1-4